These T cell receptor beta chains were read from a single sample in a study of a mutant IDH1 vaccine in newly diagnosed glioma. TCRdb's table, derived via immunoSEQ multiplex PCR, lists solely in-frame clones and lacks some. Seen here are approximately 76,000 clones, around 90% observed once, and the top ten hold roughly 0.6%. What these receptors recognize is not known. The sequencing here drew on PBMCs, taken from a glioma patient whose treatment included an IDH1 peptide vaccine. Receptor source: a woman aged 45 to 65 with glioma. Each CDR3 is given with its conserved first and last residue. A D gene is named only where the DNA matches it firmly. Part of the rows lack a size; the others show once, few, many or a class for expanded clones.

D	V	size	J	DNA	CDR3
-	TRBV19	-	TRBJ1-1	TGTGCCAGTAAAGGGGGTGCCTTGAACACTGAAGCTTTCTTT	CASKGGALNTEAFF
-	TRBV28	-	TRBJ2-5	TGTGCCAGCAGCCCGCTGGGTAGTTATCAAGAGACCCAGTACTTC	CASSPLGSYQETQYF
-	TRBV20-1	-	TRBJ1-1	TGCAGTGCGAGGACAGCGTCGGCTTTCTTT	CSARTASAFF
TRBD2	TRBV5-1	once	TRBJ2-2	TGCGCCAGCACCCCCCTAGCGGTCAACACCGGGGAGCTGTTTTTT	CASTPLAVNTGELFF
TRBD1	TRBV19	-	TRBJ1-5	TGTGCCAGTAGGTCCCCCTGGAGGGGGCGAAATCAGCCCCAGCATTTT	CASRSPWRGRNQPQHF
-	TRBV27	-	TRBJ2-6	TGTGCCAGCAGTTTTCTTTTCTCTGGGGCCAACGTCCTGACTTTC	CASSFLFSGANVLTF
-	TRBV6-5	once	TRBJ2-1	TGTGCCAGCAATCCGCCCCATATAAATGAGCAGTTCTTC	CASNPPHINEQFF
-	TRBV4-2	-	TRBJ2-2	TGTGCCAGCAGCCCCGGGTTCCGGAGCGAGTTCGGCACCGGGGAGCTGTTTTTT	CASSPGFRSEFGTGELFF
-	TRBV7-9	-	TRBJ1-4	TGTGCCAGCAGCACAGGCCCCACTAATGAAAAACTGTTTTTT	CASSTGPTNEKLFF
-	TRBV6-1	-	TRBJ2-7	TGTGCCAGCAGTGAACGAGCCAAAAGGATCTACGAGCAGTACTTC	CASSERAKRIYEQYF
TRBD1	TRBV5-1	-	TRBJ2-7	TGCGCCAGCAGCCCTACTAATGACAGGGTCCACGAGCAGTACTTC	CASSPTNDRVHEQYF
-	TRBV28	once	TRBJ1-1	TGTGCCAGCAGTTTAATTGGGGGGAACACTGAAGCTTTCTTT	CASSLIGGNTEAFF
TRBD2	TRBV5-6	-	TRBJ2-7	TGTGCCAGCAGCTTGGCGGTGCGGGGGGCCCACGAGCAGTACTTC	CASSLAVRGAHEQYF
-	TRBV30	-	TRBJ1-3	TGTGCCTGGAGGGAGTCCGGAAACACCATATATTTT	CAWRESGNTIYF
-	TRBV4-1	once	TRBJ2-5	TGCGCCAGCAGCCCAGCCGGGACCTCATTCGAGACCCAGTACTTC	CASSPAGTSFETQYF
TRBD1	TRBV28	-	TRBJ2-7	TGTGCCAGCAGTTCGCCACCGGGGACAGGGGGCTACGAGCAGTACTTC	CASSSPPGTGGYEQYF
TRBD1	TRBV27	-	TRBJ2-1	TGTGCCAGCAGTACGCCGGGACAGAACAATGAGCAGTTCTTC	CASSTPGQNNEQFF
TRBD2	TRBV6-5	-	TRBJ2-5	TGTGCCAGCAGTTACTCTGGCGGGAGGGGGGAGACCCAGTACTTC	CASSYSGGRGETQYF
TRBD2	TRBV7-9	-	TRBJ2-1	TGTGCCAGCAGCTTAGCACTAGCGGGACGGACCTACAATGAGCAGTTCTTC	CASSLALAGRTYNEQFF